This T cell receptor (beta chain) emerged from a study of cytomegalovirus exposure and HLA in healthy donors. About this clone: Its antigen is still unknown.

Study results and caveats: Association of a missense DCLRE1C variant with TCR beta V- and J-gene trimming was reported in a later analysis.

Vbeta (60) and Jbeta (13) primers were used in the PCR. Assay: immunoSEQ multiplex PCR; the TCRdb copy retains only in-frame clones and omits some. The sample has around 170,000 clones; 77% are singletons. What was sequenced was PBMCs. This sequence originates from a man younger than 35 in good health and CMV-seronegative.

The CDR3 is CASSYSLLPGYGYTF. CDR3 DNA sequence: TGTGCCAGCAGTTACTCGCTCCTTCCGGGCTATGGCTACACCTTC. The chain has TRBV6-6 and TRBJ1-2; D is uncertain. The CDR3 has 15 amino acids. The germline V gene has CDR1 MNHNY and CDR2 SVGAGI (reference sequence). The germline V and J ends were trimmed by 0 bases and 4 bases, with 12 bases remaining between them.